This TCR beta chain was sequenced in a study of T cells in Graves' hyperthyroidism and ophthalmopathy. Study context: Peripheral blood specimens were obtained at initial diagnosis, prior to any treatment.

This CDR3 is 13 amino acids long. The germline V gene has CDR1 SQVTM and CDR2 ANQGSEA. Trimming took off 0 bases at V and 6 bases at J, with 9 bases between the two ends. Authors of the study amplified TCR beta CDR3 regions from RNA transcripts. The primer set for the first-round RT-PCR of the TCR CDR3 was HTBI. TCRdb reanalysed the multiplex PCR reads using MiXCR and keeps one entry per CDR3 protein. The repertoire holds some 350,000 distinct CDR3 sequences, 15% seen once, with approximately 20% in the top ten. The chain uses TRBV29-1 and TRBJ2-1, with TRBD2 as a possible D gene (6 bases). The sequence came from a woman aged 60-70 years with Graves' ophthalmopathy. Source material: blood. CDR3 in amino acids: CSVEDPSANEQFF. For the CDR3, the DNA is TGCAGCGTTGAAGATCCTAGCGCCAATGAGCAGTTCTTC.